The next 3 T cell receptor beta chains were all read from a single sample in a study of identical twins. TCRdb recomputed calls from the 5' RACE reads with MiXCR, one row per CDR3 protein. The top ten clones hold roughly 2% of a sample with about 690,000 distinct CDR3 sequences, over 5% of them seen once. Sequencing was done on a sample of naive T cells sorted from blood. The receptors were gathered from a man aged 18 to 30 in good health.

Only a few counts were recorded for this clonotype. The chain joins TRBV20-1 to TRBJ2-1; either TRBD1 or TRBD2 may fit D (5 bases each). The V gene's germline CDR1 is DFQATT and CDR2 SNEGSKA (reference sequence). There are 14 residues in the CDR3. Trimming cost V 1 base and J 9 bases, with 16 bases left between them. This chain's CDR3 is CSARVQPGPLEQFF. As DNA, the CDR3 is TGCAGTGCTAGAGTACAACCGGGACCCCTTGAGCAGTTCTTC.

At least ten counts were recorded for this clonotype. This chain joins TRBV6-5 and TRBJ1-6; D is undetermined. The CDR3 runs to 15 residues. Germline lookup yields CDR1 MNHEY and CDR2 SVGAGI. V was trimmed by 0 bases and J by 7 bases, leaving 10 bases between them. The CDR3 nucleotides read TGTGCCAGCAGTTACTCAGGCGTGGTCAATTCACCCCTCCACTTT. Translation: CASSYSGVVNSPLHF.

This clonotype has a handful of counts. CDR3 sequence reads: CATSPQTGGYSGANVLTF. Written as DNA, the CDR3 is TGTGCCACCAGTCCCCAGACAGGGGGTTACTCTGGGGCCAACGTCCTGACTTTC. This chain links TRBV15 with TRBJ2-6, with TRBD1 matching over 9 bases. The V and J ends lost 6 bases and 0 bases, in that order; junction bases with no gene match: 9. Germline V lookup: CDR1 LNHNV, CDR2 YYDKDF (reference sequence). The CDR3 runs 18 residues.